One TCR beta chain is described in this entry. The data were obtained in a study of monozygotic twins with inflammatory bowel disease. This CDR3 region has 12 residues. For every sample, eight separate reactions were used to make cDNA. Following a re-call of the 5' RACE reads, TCRdb has one entry per CDR3 protein and lacks DNA. This sample carries approximately 340,000 distinct CDR3 sequences, with around 2% going to the ten biggest clones. The source of this sequence is a human donor with ulcerative colitis or Crohn's disease, or a healthy co-twin of an affected twin (not recorded which). Sequencing was done on a sample of blood. This chain connects TRBV12-3 or TRBV12-4 to TRBJ2-3. CDR3 sequence reads: CATAVATDTQYF.